The rows below give T cell receptor beta chains drawn from one sample of a study of blood T cell repertoires in COVID-19. Using immunoSEQ multiplex PCR, the repertoire was profiled, and TCRdb retains in-frame clones only, with some absent. The table lists tens of thousands of clones, around nine tenths of them singletons. The source material was peripheral blood. These receptor sequences come from a woman of 80 years or more with acute or convalescent COVID-19. The CDR3 runs from the conserved cysteine through the conserved F or W. D genes are given only for firm matches. The size entry is marked missing in some rows and otherwise reads once, few, many or a size class.

J gene: TRBJ2-7; CDR3 length: 14; D gene: .; clone size: few; V gene: TRBV9; CDR3 DNA: TGTGCCAGCAGCGTAGATCGGTACAGCTACGAGCAGTACTTC; CDR3 protein: CASSVDRYSYEQYF
J gene: TRBJ2-2; CDR3 length: 13; D gene: .; clone size: .; V gene: TRBV5-1; CDR3 DNA: TGCGCCAGCAGCTTGGACGGGACCGGGGAGCTGTTTTTT; CDR3 protein: CASSLDGTGELFF
J gene: TRBJ1-5; CDR3 length: 15; D gene: .; clone size: .; V gene: TRBV28; CDR3 DNA: TGTGCCAGCAGTTCCCCAGGGGCCGGGAATCAGCCCCAGCATTTT; CDR3 protein: CASSSPGAGNQPQHF
J gene: TRBJ2-3; CDR3 length: 15; D gene: .; clone size: .; V gene: TRBV18; CDR3 DNA: TGTGCCAGCTCAAGTAGAAGCCCCGGCACAGATACGCAGTATTTT; CDR3 protein: CASSSRSPGTDTQYF
J gene: TRBJ1-6; CDR3 length: 14; D gene: .; clone size: .; V gene: TRBV6-5; CDR3 DNA: TGTGCCAGCTCAGGTTTGGGGCCTAATGTGGCCCTCCACTTT; CDR3 protein: CASSGLGPNVALHF
J gene: TRBJ2-1; CDR3 length: 13; D gene: .; clone size: .; V gene: TRBV11-2; CDR3 DNA: TGTGCCAGCAGCTTAGAGTCGCGGGGGCAGCGAGTCTTC; CDR3 protein: CASSLESRGQRVF
J gene: TRBJ1-1; CDR3 length: 16; D gene: .; clone size: .; V gene: TRBV3-1/TRBV3-2; CDR3 DNA: TGTGCCAGCAGCCAAGGTATGTGGACAGCCAACACTGAAGCTTTCTTT; CDR3 protein: CASSQGMWTANTEAFF
J gene: TRBJ2-7; CDR3 length: 13; D gene: .; clone size: .; V gene: TRBV19; CDR3 DNA: TGTGCCAGTAGTACCCGACAAGCCTACGAGCAGTACTTC; CDR3 protein: CASSTRQAYEQYF
J gene: TRBJ2-3; CDR3 length: 14; D gene: TRBD1; clone size: .; V gene: TRBV7-9; CDR3 DNA: TGTGCCAGCAGCTTTGGGACAGGGGAGGGTACGCAGTATTTT; CDR3 protein: CASSFGTGEGTQYF
J gene: TRBJ1-1; CDR3 length: 15; D gene: TRBD1; clone size: .; V gene: TRBV6-6; CDR3 DNA: TGTGCCAGCAGTCCTCCTCAGGGGGCGAACACTGAAGCTTTCTTT; CDR3 protein: CASSPPQGANTEAFF
J gene: TRBJ1-1; CDR3 length: 12; D gene: .; clone size: .; V gene: TRBV29-1; CDR3 DNA: TGCAGCGTCTCGTGGAAAGGGGCTGAAGCTTTCTTT; CDR3 protein: CSVSWKGAEAFF
J gene: TRBJ2-7; CDR3 length: 14; D gene: TRBD1; clone size: .; V gene: TRBV5-6; CDR3 DNA: TGTGCCAGCAGCTTTGGCAGGGGGCGCGACGAGCAGTACTTC; CDR3 protein: CASSFGRGRDEQYF
J gene: TRBJ2-1; CDR3 length: 15; D gene: TRBD1; clone size: once; V gene: TRBV28; CDR3 DNA: TGTGCCAGCAGTTCGCCGGGACAGGGGGCGGGTGAGCAGTTCTTC; CDR3 protein: CASSSPGQGAGEQFF
J gene: TRBJ2-7; CDR3 length: 15; D gene: TRBD2; clone size: .; V gene: TRBV18; CDR3 DNA: TGTGCCAGCTCACCGGCTAGCGGGGGGCCCCACGAGCAGTACTTC; CDR3 protein: CASSPASGGPHEQYF
J gene: TRBJ1-2; CDR3 length: 14; D gene: TRBD1; clone size: .; V gene: TRBV7-9; CDR3 DNA: TGTGCCAGCAGCTTTACACAGGGGGCGAGCGGCTACACCTTC; CDR3 protein: CASSFTQGASGYTF
J gene: TRBJ1-6; CDR3 length: 15; D gene: TRBD1; clone size: .; V gene: TRBV3-1/TRBV3-2; CDR3 DNA: TGTGCCAGCAGCCCCGACAGGGGGTATAATTCACCCCTCCACTTT; CDR3 protein: CASSPDRGYNSPLHF
J gene: TRBJ2-3; CDR3 length: 19; D gene: .; clone size: .; V gene: TRBV13; CDR3 DNA: TGTGCCAGCAGCCCCACTCCGGGTCAGAGTTTCTTTGAGGCAGATACGCAGTATTTT; CDR3 protein: CASSPTPGQSFFEADTQYF
J gene: TRBJ2-1; CDR3 length: 16; D gene: TRBD2; clone size: once; V gene: TRBV10-1; CDR3 DNA: TGCGCCAGCAGTGACCAAATAGCGGGGGGGCCGGTTGAGCAGTTCTTC; CDR3 protein: CASSDQIAGGPVEQFF
J gene: TRBJ2-1; CDR3 length: 14; D gene: TRBD2; clone size: .; V gene: TRBV27; CDR3 DNA: TGTGCCAGCCTCCAGAGCGGGGGGGCCTATGAGCAGTTCTTC; CDR3 protein: CASLQSGGAYEQFF
J gene: TRBJ1-4; CDR3 length: 15; D gene: .; clone size: .; V gene: TRBV6-5; CDR3 DNA: TGTGCCAGCAGCCCCAACCCCGGGACATTCAGAGAACTGTTTTTT; CDR3 protein: CASSPNPGTFRELFF
J gene: TRBJ2-5; CDR3 length: 15; D gene: TRBD2; clone size: .; V gene: TRBV5-1; CDR3 DNA: TGCGCCAGCAGCTTGACTAGCGGGGTCCAAGAGACCCAGTACTTC; CDR3 protein: CASSLTSGVQETQYF
J gene: TRBJ2-3; CDR3 length: 14; D gene: .; clone size: .; V gene: TRBV29-1; CDR3 DNA: TGCAGCGTCGGAATGAGACAGGGCACAGATACGCAGTATTTT; CDR3 protein: CSVGMRQGTDTQYF
J gene: TRBJ1-2; CDR3 length: 15; D gene: .; clone size: .; V gene: TRBV25-1; CDR3 DNA: TGTGCCAGCAGTGAACCCCGCGGAGCAGTCAACCGCTACACCTTC; CDR3 protein: CASSEPRGAVNRYTF
J gene: TRBJ2-7; CDR3 length: 14; D gene: .; clone size: .; V gene: TRBV21-1; CDR3 DNA: TGTGCCAGCAGCCCCGGGACAGTTTCCTACGAGCAGTACTTC; CDR3 protein: CASSPGTVSYEQYF
J gene: TRBJ2-7; CDR3 length: 15; D gene: TRBD1; clone size: few; V gene: TRBV13; CDR3 DNA: TGTGCCAGCAGCTTAACAGGGGACCCTCCCTACGAGCAGTACTTC; CDR3 protein: CASSLTGDPPYEQYF
J gene: TRBJ2-1; CDR3 length: 18; D gene: TRBD2; clone size: .; V gene: TRBV28; CDR3 DNA: TGTGCCAGCAGTTTATCCCTTTGGCGGGGGGGATCCTACAATGAGCAGTTCTTC; CDR3 protein: CASSLSLWRGGSYNEQFF
J gene: TRBJ1-2; CDR3 length: 15; D gene: .; clone size: .; V gene: TRBV24-1; CDR3 DNA: TGTGCCACCAGTGACCCGGGACACCCGGGAAGTGGCTACACCTTC; CDR3 protein: CATSDPGHPGSGYTF